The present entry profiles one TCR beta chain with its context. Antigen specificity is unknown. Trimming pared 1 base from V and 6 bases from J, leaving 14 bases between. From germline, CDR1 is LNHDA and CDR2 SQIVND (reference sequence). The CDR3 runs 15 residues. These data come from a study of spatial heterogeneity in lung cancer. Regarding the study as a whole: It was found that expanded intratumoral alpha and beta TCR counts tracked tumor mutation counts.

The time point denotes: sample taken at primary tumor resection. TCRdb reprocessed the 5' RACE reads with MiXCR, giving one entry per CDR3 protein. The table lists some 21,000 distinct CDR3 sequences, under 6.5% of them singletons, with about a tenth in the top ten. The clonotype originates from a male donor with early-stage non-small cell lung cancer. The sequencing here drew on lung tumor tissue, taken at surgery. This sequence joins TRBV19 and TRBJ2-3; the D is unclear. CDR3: CASSIGMTLPDTQYF. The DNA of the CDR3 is TGTGCCAGTAGTATAGGGATGACCTTACCTGATACGCAGTATTTT.